This TCR beta chain originates from a study of T cells in Graves' hyperthyroidism and ophthalmopathy. Study outcomes and limitations: In the blood, most expanded thyroid clonotypes above 0.001 appeared as well.

It was considered stable Graves' hyperthyroidism when ophthalmopathy did not progress within 18 months. Participants, patients aged 18 to 65, had newly diagnosed hyperthyroidism with a duration under 2 months. Diagnoses were established using clinical symptoms, serum thyroxine and TRAb, thyroid ultrasound and orbital computed tomography. This clonotype was counted at least ten times. The antigen is undetermined. Template material for amplifying TCR beta CDR3 regions consisted of RNA transcripts. TCR CDR3 regions were first amplified by RT-PCR with HTBI primers. Each CDR3 protein gets one entry after TCRdb re-called the multiplex PCR reads with MiXCR. Counted here are just over 550,000 distinct CDR3 sequences, around 46% occurring once; the ten biggest clones make up 8% to 8.5%. Trimming shortened V by 6 bases and J by 4 bases, and 7 bases separated the two germline ends. The CDR3 spans 11 residues.

This TCR was recovered from a young woman with Graves' hyperthyroidism. Sample: peripheral blood or thyroid tissue (not recorded which). The V and J genes are TRBV12-3 or TRBV12-4 and TRBJ2-7, with a possible D match to TRBD1 (5 bases). The CDR3 nucleotides read TGTGCCAGCAGCTCAGGGTACGAGCAGTACTTC. Its protein is CASSSGYEQYF.